The 14 T cell receptor beta chains presented below share a single source sample, sequenced in a study of tissue T cells after allogeneic stem cell transplantation. Profiled with immunoSEQ multiplex PCR; TCRdb holds only in-frame clones, not every one. The table lists 8,000 to 10,000 clones, roughly two thirds of them singletons. Sample: tissue from the ileum, taken at autopsy. The receptors originated from a woman aged 18-50 years with breast cancer.

The chain uses TRBV10-2 and TRBJ2-3; 11 nucleotides line up with TRBD1. Germline lookup yields CDR1 WSHSY and CDR2 SAAADI. V lost 8 bases and J lost 1; bases outside the gene matches: 5. The CDR3 is made up of 15 amino acids. CDR3 nucleotides: TGCGCCAGCCGAGGGACAGGGGGGGGCACAGATACGCAGTATTTT. It translates to CASRGTGGGTDTQYF.

This chain uses TRBV2 with TRBJ1-4, with 7 positions matching TRBD1. This CDR3 has 14 amino acids. Trimming took 8 bases from V and 3 from J; bases not matched to a gene: 6. Germline CDR1 SNHLY, CDR2 FYNNEI. The CDR3 DNA is TGTGCCAGCGTACCGGACAGGTCTAATGAAAAACTGTTTTTT. Amino acids: CASVPDRSNEKLFF. Supplemented by reference TRBV2 and TRBJ1-4, the full variable domain reads EPEVTQTPSHQVTQMGQEVILRCVPISNHLYFYWYRQILGQKVEFLVSFYNNEISEKSEIFDDQFSVERPDGSNFTLKIRSTKLEDSAMYFCASVPDRSNEKLFFGSGTQLSVL.

The chain joins TRBV5-1 to TRBJ1-2; D possibly corresponds to TRBD1 (6 bases). Germline V gene data show CDR1 as SGHRS and CDR2 as YFSETQ. The CDR3 is made up of 14 amino acids. Trimming stripped 4 bases from V and 7 bases from J, with 17 bases between. CDR3 sequence reads: CASSNSGHAGGYTF. The DNA for the CDR3 is TGCGCCAGCAGCAATTCGGGACATGCGGGTGGCTACACCTTC.

This clone was observed once. The gene calls are TRBV11-2 and TRBJ2-7; a possible D gene is TRBD1 (6 bases). The germline V and J ends were trimmed by 6 bases and 1 base, with 16 bases remaining between them. CDR3 length: 15 amino acids. Germline V gene lookup returns CDR1 SGHAT and CDR2 FQNNGV. The CDR3 DNA follows: TGTGCCAGCAGTTCCTGGACAGTTCTTTCCTACGAGCAGTACTTC. Its protein is CASSSWTVLSYEQYF. The whole variable domain, filled in from reference TRBV11-2 and TRBJ2-7, reads EAGVAQSPRYKIIEKRQSVAFWCNPISGHATLYWYQQILGQGPKLLIQFQNNGVVDDSQLPKDRFSAERLKGVDSTLKIQPAKLEDSAVYLCASSSWTVLSYEQYFGPGTRLTVT.

The chain combines TRBV2 with TRBJ1-1, with D hard to call. V lost 1 base and J lost 6, with 18 bases in between. Germline CDR1 is SNHLY and CDR2 is FYNNEI. The CDR3 is 16 amino acids. CDR3 loop: CASSEVGLRAGAEAFF. The CDR3 DNA reads as TGTGCCAGCAGTGAAGTAGGTCTCCGAGCGGGCGCTGAAGCTTTCTTT.

Worth noting for this clone: One end of the junction is discordant with germline, which a read error may explain. This chain joins TRBV28 and TRBJ2-1, with D possibly being TRBD2 (5 bases). In germline, CDR1 is MDHEN, CDR2 SYDVKM. The CDR3 is 11 residues long. The CDR3 coding sequence is TGTGCCAGCAGTTTCCGGACTCCTCCGGTCTTC. This gives the protein CASSFRTPPVF.

The chain recombines TRBV27 with TRBJ2-7; 11 nucleotides line up with TRBD1. Looked up from germline, CDR1 is MNHEY and CDR2 is SMNVEV (reference sequence). The V segment lost 8 bases and the J segment 4 bases; nucleotides outside the gene matches: 4. The CDR3 is 13 amino acids. CDR3 coding DNA: TGTGCCAGCCAGGGACAGGGGGTTTACGAGCAGTACTTC. This codes for CASQGQGVYEQYF.

The J gene is TRBJ2-1, the V gene TRBV5-4, with D maybe TRBD2 (6 bases). The CDR3 is 16 residues long. V was pared by 4 bases and J by 0 bases, with 14 bases between. Germline V lookup: CDR1 SGHNT, CDR2 YYREEE (reference sequence). CDR3 sequence (DNA): TGTGCCAGCAGCGCCGGGACTTTCAGCTCCTACAATGAGCAGTTCTTC. Translating gives CASSAGTFSSYNEQFF. Full variable domain (remainder filled in from reference TRBV5-4 and TRBJ2-1): ETGVTQSPTHLIKTRGQQVTLRCSSQSGHNTVSWYQQALGQGPQFIFQYYREEENGRGNFPPRFSGLQFPNYSSELNVNALELDDSALYLCASSAGTFSSYNEQFFGPGTRLTVL.

The V call is TRBV20-1, the J call TRBJ2-3; TRBD2 matches 10 bases. The CDR3 has 17 residues. J lost 2 bases, V lost 3 bases, and 11 bases had no gene match. Germline lookup yields CDR1 DFQATT and CDR2 SNEGSKA (reference sequence). The CDR3 bases are TGCAGTGCTAGTGTTAACGGACTAGCGGCAAACACAGATACGCAGTATTTT. This sequence encodes CSASVNGLAANTDTQYF.

This sequence joins TRBV15 and TRBJ1-4; D is unclear. Germline V gene lookup returns CDR1 LNHNV and CDR2 YYDKDF (reference sequence). Trimming shortened V by 0 bases and J by 7 bases, and 9 bases separated the two germline ends. CDR3 length: 14 residues. The CDR3 coding sequence is TGTGCCACCAGCAGAGATCCGGGGAGTGAAAAACTGTTTTTT. Its protein product is CATSRDPGSEKLFF. The complete variable domain, with remaining parts taken from reference TRBV15 and TRBJ1-4, reads DAMVIQNPRYQVTQFGKPVTLSCSQTLNHNVMYWYQQKSSQAPKLLFHYYDKDFNNEADTPDNFQSRRPNTSFCFLDIRSPGLGDTAMYLCATSRDPGSEKLFFGSGTQLSVL.

In this sample, this clone turned up a few times. The genes are TRBV9 and TRBJ1-1; a weak D match, TRBD1 (5 bases). The CDR3 loop spans 14 amino acids. The germline CDR1 and CDR2 sequences are SGDLS and YYNGEE. Trimming took off 3 bases at V and 3 bases at J, with 12 bases between the two ends. Written as DNA, the CDR3 is TGTGCCAGCAGCGCCCGCGGGGCTGACACTGAAGCTTTCTTT. It specifies CASSARGADTEAFF.

The J gene is TRBJ2-5, the V gene TRBV11-2; tentatively, D is TRBD2 (6 bases). Germline loops: CDR1 SGHAT, CDR2 FQNNGV. This CDR3 is 15 amino acids long. The germline V and J ends were trimmed by 3 bases and 2 bases, with 13 bases remaining between them. CDR3 sequence reads: CASSFGAGPQETQYF. The CDR3 DNA sequence: TGTGCCAGCAGCTTCGGAGCGGGCCCACAAGAGACCCAGTACTTC.

V gene TRBV7-6 combines with J gene TRBJ2-5; the D gene is possibly TRBD2 (6 bases). CDR1 SGHVS and CDR2 FNYEAQ come from the germline V gene. The CDR3 is 16 amino acids. V was trimmed by 7 bases and J by 6 bases, leaving 24 bases between them. This CDR3 reads CASTSLPDGGAQTQYF. The CDR3, as DNA: TGTGCCAGCACCTCGCTCCCCGACGGAGGGGCTCAGACCCAGTACTTC.

The V gene is TRBV5-4, the J gene TRBJ1-1; 7 nucleotides line up with TRBD1. The CDR3 runs to 15 residues. CDR1 is SGHNT, CDR2 YYREEE, per germline (reference sequence). The V gene end was trimmed by 3 bases and the J gene end by 1 base; junction bases not matched to a gene: 6. This CDR3 reads CASSWDSPPNTEAFF. Here the CDR3 DNA reads TGTGCCAGCAGCTGGGACAGCCCCCCGAACACTGAAGCTTTCTTT.